A single sample is the source of the 21 T cell receptor beta chains below, sequenced in a study of beta chain features in type 1 diabetes. Since all of the isolated RNA was reverse transcribed, expressed TCRB transcripts were what got sequenced. Generated by immunoSEQ multiplex PCR, the TCRdb table keeps only in-frame clones and is missing some. The table records hundreds of thousands of clones, over 12% of them present only once. Their antigens are not known. Points from the study as a whole: TCRB CDR3s were moderately but significantly shorter in Type 1 diabetes patients in all four CD4+ subsets.

Input material: naive CD4+ T cells from blood. These receptors originate from a man aged 18 to 30 with type 1 diabetes.

The chain links TRBV27 to TRBJ2-2; 9 positions agree with TRBD1. The CDR3 is 19 amino acids. Germline V gives CDR1 MNHEY, CDR2 SMNVEV (reference sequence). The V and J ends lost 6 bases and 8 bases, in that order; junction bases with no gene match: 22. As DNA, the CDR3 is TGTGCCAGCAGGGGACAGGGTTCAGTCCCTGCCGGAGGGGCGGGGGAGCTGTTTTTT. Translated, it gives CASRGQGSVPAGGAGELFF.

This clone turned up a few times. This chain links TRBV5-6 with TRBJ2-7, with 8 positions matching TRBD1. Germline V lookup: CDR1 SGHDT, CDR2 YYEEEE. Germline trimming cut 4 bases from V and 6 bases from J; bases unmatched to any gene: 6. The CDR3 spans 13 residues. Written as DNA, the CDR3 is TGTGCCAGCAGCCGGCCAGGGGGCATCGAGCAGTACTTC. Protein sequence: CASSRPGGIEQYF. The variable domain in full, with the rest retrieved from reference TRBV5-6 and TRBJ2-7, is DAGVTQSPTHLIKTRGQQVTLRCSPKSGHDTVSWYQQALGQGPQFIFQYYEEEERQRGNFPDRFSGHQFPNYSSELNVNALLLGDSALYLCASSRPGGIEQYFGPGTRLTVT.

J is TRBJ1-2 and V is TRBV5-1; 9 bases fit TRBD1. From germline, CDR1 is SGHRS and CDR2 YFSETQ. CDR3 size: 16 residues. J gave up 4 bases and V 4 bases, and 11 bases lay outside the gene matches. CDR3 region: CASSGNFDRGTYGYTF. CDR3 DNA: TGCGCCAGCAGCGGTAACTTCGACAGGGGGACCTATGGCTACACCTTC.

The table lists this clone with a few counts. The rearrangement links TRBV5-4 to TRBJ1-2; no reliable D call. From germline, CDR1 is SGHNT and CDR2 YYREEE (reference sequence). The V end was cut by 5 bases, the J end by 3 bases, with 11 bases between. This CDR3 has 13 residues. The CDR3 DNA reads as TGTGCCAGCAGACAGCTCCAAGACTATGGCTACACCTTC. Translating gives CASRQLQDYGYTF.

Only a few counts were recorded for this clone. The rearrangement joins TRBV5-1 to TRBJ2-7; D may be TRBD2 (5 bases). The V gene lost 1 base and the J gene lost 6 bases, with 14 bases spanning the gap. This CDR3 contains 14 residues. Germline-derived CDR1 and CDR2 are SGHRS and YFSETQ. CDR3 in amino acids: CASSLFRGSGEQYF. The CDR3 DNA reads TGCGCCAGCAGCTTGTTTCGGGGATCTGGCGAGCAGTACTTC.

The V gene is TRBV29-1, the J gene TRBJ2-5; TRBD1 is a possible D gene (5 bases). The V end was cut by 8 bases, the J end by 3 bases, with 16 bases between. The CDR3 is made up of 13 amino acids. CDR1 SQVTM and CDR2 ANQGSEA come from the germline V gene. The CDR3 sequence: CSLLGQGKETQYF. The CDR3 bases are TGCAGCTTGCTTGGGCAGGGTAAAGAGACCCAGTACTTC.

The chain links TRBV6-5 to TRBJ2-5; 8 bases line up with TRBD2. Germline V CDR1 and CDR2: MNHEY, SVGAGI. J lost 7 bases, V lost 7 bases, and 8 bases had no gene match. The CDR3 runs 13 residues. CDR3 DNA: TGTGCCAGCATAGGTCGGGCGGGAGGGACCCAGTACTTC. Translated: CASIGRAGGTQYF.

A few counts support this clone. V is TRBV5-1 and J is TRBJ2-1; 8 nucleotides align to TRBD2. From germline, CDR1 is SGHRS and CDR2 YFSETQ. V trimming: 5 bases; J trimming: 8 bases; junction bases outside the gene matches: 15. The CDR3 loop spans 16 amino acids. The chain's CDR3 is CASSYWVREGRHEQFF. As DNA, the CDR3 is TGCGCCAGCAGTTATTGGGTACGGGAGGGCCGGCATGAGCAGTTCTTC.

This clone was seen a few times. This chain joins TRBV7-2 and TRBJ2-1; 12 positions agree with TRBD2. With V trimmed by 3 bases and J by 4 bases, 4 bases remained unmatched. This CDR3 region has 16 residues. CDR1 and CDR2 from the germline V gene are SGHTA and FQGNSA. CDR3 DNA sequence: TGTGCCAGCAGCTTCCGACTAGCGGGGGAGTACAATGAGCAGTTCTTC. This gives the protein CASSFRLAGEYNEQFF. Complete variable domain (other parts from reference TRBV7-2 and TRBJ2-1): GAGVSQSPSNKVTEKGKDVELRCDPISGHTALYWYRQSLGQGLEFLIYFQGNSAPDKSGLPSDRFSAERTGGSVSTLTIQRTQQEDSAVYLCASSFRLAGEYNEQFFGPGTRLTVL.

The V call is TRBV28, the J call TRBJ2-6; no clear D. Germline CDR1 is MDHEN and CDR2 is SYDVKM. The CDR3 sequence is 12 residues long. The ends were cut back, 10 bases at V and 0 bases at J, with 4 bases in the middle. The CDR3 loop reads CATYSGANVLTF. The CDR3 nucleotides are TGTGCCACCTACTCTGGGGCCAACGTCCTGACTTTC.

This chain connects TRBV29-1 to TRBJ1-2; D is uncertain. Germline V gives CDR1 SQVTM, CDR2 ANQGSEA. This CDR3 region has 13 residues. The V end lost 6 bases, the J end lost 7 bases, and 18 bases lay between the germline ends. This CDR3 reads CSVPHRDKGGYTF. In DNA form, the CDR3 reads TGCAGCGTACCACACCGGGATAAGGGTGGCTACACCTTC.

This clone was observed a handful of times. V usage is TRBV7-2 and J usage is TRBJ2-5; possibly TRBD1 for D (5 bases). Germline CDR1 and CDR2: SGHTA and FQGNSA. The V end lost 2 bases, the J end lost 1 base, and 8 bases lay between the germline ends. The CDR3 length is 14 residues. This CDR3 is CASSLRQLQETQYF. DNA for the CDR3: TGTGCCAGCAGCTTACGACAGCTCCAAGAGACCCAGTACTTC.

The table lists this clone with a few counts. Other DNA variants within this sample encode the same CDR3. The chain combines TRBV5-1 with TRBJ2-6; a possible D gene is TRBD1 (6 bases). Germline CDR1 reads SGHRS; CDR2 reads YFSETQ. CDR3 length: 14 amino acids. V was shortened by 7 bases and J by 1 base, with 9 bases between the two germline ends. CDR3 DNA: TGCGCCAGCCGCCAGGGGTCTGGGGCCAACGTCCTGACTTTC. Translation gives CASRQGSGANVLTF.

The gene calls are TRBV29-1 and TRBJ2-3, with D unclear. V lost 5 bases and J 0 bases, leaving 9 bases between the germline ends. The germline V gene encodes CDR1 SQVTM and CDR2 ANQGSEA. CDR3 length equals 13 residues. CDR3 loop: CSVTPLSTDTQYF. The CDR3 region has the DNA TGCAGCGTTACCCCCCTAAGCACAGATACGCAGTATTTT.

The chain has TRBV27 and TRBJ2-7; 9 nucleotides align to TRBD1. Germline lookup yields CDR1 MNHEY and CDR2 SMNVEV (reference sequence). This CDR3 contains 16 residues. V shed 5 bases, J shed 2 bases, and the junction held 10 bases outside the gene matches. Here the CDR3 DNA reads TGTGCCAGCAGTCCACCACCGGGACAGGGAGCCTACGAGCAGTACTTC. It yields the protein CASSPPPGQGAYEQYF.

The rearrangement links TRBV4-3 to TRBJ2-7; 8 positions match TRBD2. The length of the CDR3 is 14 residues. The J segment lost 2 bases and the V segment lost 1 base, leaving 1 base of the junction unmatched. Per germline, CDR1 LGHNA and CDR2 YSLEER. DNA for the CDR3: TGCGCCAGCAGCCAAGGCGGGGGGCCCTACGAGCAGTACTTC. Amino acid sequence: CASSQGGGPYEQYF.

The chain recombines TRBV11-2 with TRBJ2-4, with a possible D match to TRBD1 (6 bases). This CDR3 is built from 16 residues. The V gene's germline CDR1 is SGHAT and CDR2 FQNNGV. V gave up 5 bases and J gave up 0 bases, with 14 bases separating them. CDR3 residues: CASSPGYRAAKNIQYF. The CDR3 DNA is TGTGCCAGCAGCCCTGGCTACAGGGCAGCCAAAAACATTCAGTACTTC.

CDR3 DNA sequence: TGCGCCAGCAGCTTGACGGGGGTCAGCTCCTACAATGAGCAGTTCTTC. Protein sequence: CASSLTGVSSYNEQFF. The chain has TRBV5-1 and TRBJ2-1; TRBD2 is a possible D gene (6 bases). This CDR3 spans 16 amino acids. From germline, CDR1 is SGHRS and CDR2 YFSETQ. Trimming cost V 1 base and J 0 bases, with 11 bases left between them.

The chain carries TRBV4-1 and TRBJ1-2, with 7 bases lining up with TRBD1. The CDR3 is 14 residues long. Trimming cost V 5 bases and J 8 bases; bases outside gene matches: 11. The germline V gene encodes CDR1 MGHRA and CDR2 YSYEKL. For the CDR3, the DNA is TGCGCCAGCAGCAATCGTCTAGGGGGCGGCGGCTACACCTTC. The encoded protein is CASSNRLGGGGYTF.

This sequence joins TRBV4-3 and TRBJ1-5, with TRBD1 matching over 8 bases. This CDR3 contains 16 residues. Germline V gives CDR1 LGHNA, CDR2 YSLEER. J was trimmed by 4 bases and V by 0 bases; bases with no gene match: 5. CDR3 bases: TGCGCCAGCAGCCAAGAGGCCGGACAGGGTAATCAGCCCCAGCATTTT. The encoded protein is CASSQEAGQGNQPQHF.

The V and J genes are TRBV4-1 and TRBJ2-2; D remains unclear. Germline CDR1 is MGHRA and CDR2 is YSYEKL. V was cut by 0 bases and J by 0 bases, with 5 bases left in between. There are 15 residues in the CDR3. The CDR3 sequence: CASSQDPTNTGELFF. CDR3 nucleotides: TGCGCCAGCAGCCAAGACCCCACGAACACCGGGGAGCTGTTTTTT.